This T cell receptor beta chain was identified during a study of cytomegalovirus exposure and HLA in healthy donors. Germline V gives CDR1 SGHTA, CDR2 FQGNSA. The CDR3 is made up of 15 amino acids. V lost 5 bases to trimming and J lost 0 bases, with 13 bases between them. General study findings and limits: According to a later analysis, donors in an Asian-associated ancestry cluster reportedly had fewer N-insertions than the roughly 660-donor mean. The authors later found TCR association rates varying by HLA locus, with DRB1 most and HLA-C fewest. A later analysis linked a missense variant in DCLRE1C to the trimming of TCR beta V and J genes.

Worth noting for this clone: The antigen is unknown.

A multiplex PCR was run with 60 Vbeta primers and 13 Jbeta primers. Source study methods: Per a later analysis, the number of unique TCR beta chains was around 80 million, of which around 9.9 million were shared. The repertoire was sequenced with immunoSEQ multiplex PCR; TCRdb's copy has only in-frame clones and lacks some. The V and J calls and clone size are taken from that table; D and trimming were inferred from the DNA. This sample has some 200,000 clones, with roughly four fifths found just once. The source of this sequence is a woman in her 30s in good health and CMV-seropositive. The chain joins TRBV7-2 to TRBJ1-2, with D possibly TRBD1 on 5 matching bases. The sequencing sample was made of PBMCs. CDR3 loop: CASSPWGGANYGYTF. The CDR3 DNA is TGTGCCAGCAGCCCCTGGGGAGGGGCTAACTATGGCTACACCTTC.